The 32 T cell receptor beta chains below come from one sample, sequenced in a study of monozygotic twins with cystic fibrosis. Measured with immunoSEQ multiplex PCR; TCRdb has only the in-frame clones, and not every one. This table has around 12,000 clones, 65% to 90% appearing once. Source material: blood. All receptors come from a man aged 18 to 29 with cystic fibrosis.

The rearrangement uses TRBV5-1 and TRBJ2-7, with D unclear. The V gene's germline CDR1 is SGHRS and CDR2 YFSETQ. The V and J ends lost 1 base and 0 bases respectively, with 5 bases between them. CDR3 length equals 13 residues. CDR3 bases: TGCGCCAGCAGCTTGCGGAGCTCCTACGAGCAGTACTTC. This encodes CASSLRSSYEQYF.

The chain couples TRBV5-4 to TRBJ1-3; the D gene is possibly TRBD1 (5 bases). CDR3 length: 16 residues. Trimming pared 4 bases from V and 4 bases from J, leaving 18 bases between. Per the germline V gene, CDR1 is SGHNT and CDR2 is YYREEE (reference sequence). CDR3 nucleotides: TGTGCCAGCAGCAGGGGAGCAGCAGCCGCCGGAAACACCATATATTTT. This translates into CASSRGAAAAGNTIYF.

CDR3 region: CASSQQGGDQPQHF. The CDR3 region has the DNA TGTGCCAGCTCACAACAGGGTGGGGATCAGCCCCAGCATTTT. The chain links TRBV18 to TRBJ1-5; D possibly corresponds to TRBD1 (6 bases). The germline CDR1 and CDR2 sequences are KGHSH and LQKENI. This CDR3 contains 14 residues. V lost 4 bases, J lost 5 bases, and 12 bases lay in between.

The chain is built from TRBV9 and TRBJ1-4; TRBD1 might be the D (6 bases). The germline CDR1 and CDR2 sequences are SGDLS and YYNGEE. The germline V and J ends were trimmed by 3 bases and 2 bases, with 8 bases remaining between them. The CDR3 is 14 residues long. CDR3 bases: TGTGCCAGCAGCGAACAGGGTACTAATGAAAAACTGTTTTTT. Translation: CASSEQGTNEKLFF.

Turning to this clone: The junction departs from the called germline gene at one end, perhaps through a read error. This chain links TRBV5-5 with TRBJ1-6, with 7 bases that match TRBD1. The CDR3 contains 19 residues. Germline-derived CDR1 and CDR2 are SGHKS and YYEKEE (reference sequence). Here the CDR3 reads CASNLVSGGPIWYNSPLHF. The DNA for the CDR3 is TGTGCCAGCAACTTGGTCTCAGGGGGACCGATATGGTATAATTCACCCCTCCACTTT.

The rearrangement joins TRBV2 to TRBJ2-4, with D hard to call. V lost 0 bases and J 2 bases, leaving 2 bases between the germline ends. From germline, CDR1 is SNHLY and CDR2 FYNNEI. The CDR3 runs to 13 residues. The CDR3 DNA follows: TGTGCCAGCAGTGAAGCGACCAAAAACATTCAGTACTTC. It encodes CASSEATKNIQYF.

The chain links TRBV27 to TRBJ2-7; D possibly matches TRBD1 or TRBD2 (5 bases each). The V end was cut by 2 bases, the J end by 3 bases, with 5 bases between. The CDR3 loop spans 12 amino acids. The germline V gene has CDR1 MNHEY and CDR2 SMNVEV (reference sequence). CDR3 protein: CASSLGGYEQYF. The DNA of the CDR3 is TGTGCCAGCAGTTTAGGGGGCTACGAGCAGTACTTC.

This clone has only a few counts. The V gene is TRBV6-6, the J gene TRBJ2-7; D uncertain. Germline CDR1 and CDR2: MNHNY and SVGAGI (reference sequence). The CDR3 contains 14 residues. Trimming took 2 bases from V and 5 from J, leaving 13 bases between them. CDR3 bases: TGTGCCAGCAGTTACATAGGGCTTTCGGACGAGCAGTACTTC. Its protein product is CASSYIGLSDEQYF.

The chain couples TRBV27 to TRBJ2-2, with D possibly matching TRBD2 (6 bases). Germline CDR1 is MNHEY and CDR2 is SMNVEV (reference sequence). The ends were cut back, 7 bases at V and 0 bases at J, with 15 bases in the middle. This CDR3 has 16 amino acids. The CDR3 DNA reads TGTGCCAGCACTTTTGCGGGGTTCGCGAACACCGGGGAGCTGTTTTTT. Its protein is CASTFAGFANTGELFF.

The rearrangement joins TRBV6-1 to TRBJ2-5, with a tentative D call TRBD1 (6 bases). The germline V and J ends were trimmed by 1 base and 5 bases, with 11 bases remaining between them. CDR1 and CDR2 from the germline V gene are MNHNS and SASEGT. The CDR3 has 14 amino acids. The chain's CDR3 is CASSEDWGPETQYF. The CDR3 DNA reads TGTGCCAGCAGTGAAGACTGGGGGCCGGAGACCCAGTACTTC.

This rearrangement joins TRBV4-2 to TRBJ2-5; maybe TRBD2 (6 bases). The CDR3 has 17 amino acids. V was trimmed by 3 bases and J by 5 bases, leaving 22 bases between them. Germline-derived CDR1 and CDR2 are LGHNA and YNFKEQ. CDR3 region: CASSQDPGVEGRETQYF. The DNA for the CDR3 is TGTGCCAGCAGCCAGGACCCCGGGGTGGAGGGTCGGGAGACCCAGTACTTC.

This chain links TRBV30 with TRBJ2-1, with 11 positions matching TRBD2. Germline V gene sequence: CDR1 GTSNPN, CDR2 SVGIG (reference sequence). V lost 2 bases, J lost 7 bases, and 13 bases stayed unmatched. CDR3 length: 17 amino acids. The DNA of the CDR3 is TGTGCCTGGAGTTCCCCTAGCGGGAGGCCTTGGGAGAATGAGCAGTTCTTC. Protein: CAWSSPSGRPWENEQFF.

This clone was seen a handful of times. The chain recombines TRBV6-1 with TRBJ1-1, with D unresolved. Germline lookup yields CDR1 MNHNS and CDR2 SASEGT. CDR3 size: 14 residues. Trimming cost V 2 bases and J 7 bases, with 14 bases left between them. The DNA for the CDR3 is TGTGCCAGCAGTGAAAGTATGTCTGCTCTTGAAGCTTTCTTT. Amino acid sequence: CASSESMSALEAFF.

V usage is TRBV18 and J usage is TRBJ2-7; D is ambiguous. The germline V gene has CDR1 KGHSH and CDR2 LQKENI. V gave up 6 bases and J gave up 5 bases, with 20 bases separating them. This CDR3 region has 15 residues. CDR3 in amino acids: CASSLTPIESDEQYF. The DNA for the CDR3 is TGTGCCAGCTCCCTGACTCCGATTGAGAGCGACGAGCAGTACTTC.

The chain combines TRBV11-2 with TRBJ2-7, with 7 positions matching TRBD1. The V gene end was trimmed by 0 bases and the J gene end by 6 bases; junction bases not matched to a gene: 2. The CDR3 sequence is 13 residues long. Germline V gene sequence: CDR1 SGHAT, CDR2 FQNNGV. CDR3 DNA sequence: TGTGCCAGCAGCTTAGACAGGGGGTCCGAGCAGTACTTC. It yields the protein CASSLDRGSEQYF.

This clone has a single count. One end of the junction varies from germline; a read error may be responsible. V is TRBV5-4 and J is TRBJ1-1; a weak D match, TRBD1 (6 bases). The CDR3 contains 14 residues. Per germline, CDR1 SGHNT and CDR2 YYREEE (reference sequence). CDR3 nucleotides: TGTGCCAGCAACTTGTTTAGGGGGAAAGGTGAAGCTTTCTTT. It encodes CASNLFRGKGEAFF.

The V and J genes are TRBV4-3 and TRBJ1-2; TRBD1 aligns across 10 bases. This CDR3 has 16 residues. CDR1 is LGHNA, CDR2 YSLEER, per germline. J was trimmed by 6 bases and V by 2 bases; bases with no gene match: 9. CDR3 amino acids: CASSQMASTGGDGYTF. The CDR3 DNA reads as TGCGCCAGCAGCCAAATGGCCTCGACAGGGGGCGATGGCTACACCTTC.

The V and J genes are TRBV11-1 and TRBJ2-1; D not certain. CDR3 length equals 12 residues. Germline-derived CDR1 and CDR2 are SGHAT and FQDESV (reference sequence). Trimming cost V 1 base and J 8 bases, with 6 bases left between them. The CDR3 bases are TGTGCCAGCAGCTTAGGGATGTATGAGCAGTTCTTC. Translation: CASSLGMYEQFF.

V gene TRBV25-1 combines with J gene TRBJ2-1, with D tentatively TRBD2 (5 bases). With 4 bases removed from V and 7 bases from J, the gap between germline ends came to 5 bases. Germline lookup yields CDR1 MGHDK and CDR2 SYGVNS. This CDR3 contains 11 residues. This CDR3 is CASSGGNEQFF. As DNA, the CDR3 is TGTGCCAGCAGTGGAGGGAATGAGCAGTTCTTC. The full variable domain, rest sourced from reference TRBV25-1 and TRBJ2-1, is EADIYQTPRYLVIGTGKKITLECSQTMGHDKMYWYQQDPGMELHLIHYSYGVNSTEKGDLSSESTVSRIRTEHFPLTLESARPSHTSQYLCASSGGNEQFFGPGTRLTVL.

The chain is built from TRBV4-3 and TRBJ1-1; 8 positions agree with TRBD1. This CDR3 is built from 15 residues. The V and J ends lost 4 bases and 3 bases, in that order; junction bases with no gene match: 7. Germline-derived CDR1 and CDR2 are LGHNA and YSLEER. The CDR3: CASSLSSGGDTEAFF. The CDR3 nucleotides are TGCGCCAGCAGCCTCAGTTCAGGGGGCGACACTGAAGCTTTCTTT.

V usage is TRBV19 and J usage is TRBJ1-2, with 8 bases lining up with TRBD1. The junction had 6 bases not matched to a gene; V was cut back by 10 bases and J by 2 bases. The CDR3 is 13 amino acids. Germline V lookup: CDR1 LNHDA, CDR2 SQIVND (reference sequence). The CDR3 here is CATQTGANYGYTF. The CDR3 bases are TGTGCCACCCAGACAGGGGCGAACTATGGCTACACCTTC.

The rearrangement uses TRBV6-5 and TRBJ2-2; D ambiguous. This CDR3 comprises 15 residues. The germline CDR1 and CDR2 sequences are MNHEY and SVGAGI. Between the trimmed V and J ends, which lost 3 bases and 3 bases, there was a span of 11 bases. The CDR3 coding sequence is TGTGCCAGCAGTTATTCGCCAGGAGACACCGGGGAGCTGTTTTTT. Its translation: CASSYSPGDTGELFF.

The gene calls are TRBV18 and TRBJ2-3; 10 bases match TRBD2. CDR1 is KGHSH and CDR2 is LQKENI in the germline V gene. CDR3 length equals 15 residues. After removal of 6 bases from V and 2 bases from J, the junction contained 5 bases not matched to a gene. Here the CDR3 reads CASSPLAGDTDTQYF. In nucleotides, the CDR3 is TGTGCCAGCTCGCCTCTAGCGGGAGACACAGATACGCAGTATTTT.

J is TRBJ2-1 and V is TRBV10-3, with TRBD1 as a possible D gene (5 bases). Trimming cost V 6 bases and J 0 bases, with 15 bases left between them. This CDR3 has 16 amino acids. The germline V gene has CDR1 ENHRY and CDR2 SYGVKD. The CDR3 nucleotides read TGTGCCATCAGGGACACCGACAGCATCTCCTACAATGAGCAGTTCTTC. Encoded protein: CAIRDTDSISYNEQFF.

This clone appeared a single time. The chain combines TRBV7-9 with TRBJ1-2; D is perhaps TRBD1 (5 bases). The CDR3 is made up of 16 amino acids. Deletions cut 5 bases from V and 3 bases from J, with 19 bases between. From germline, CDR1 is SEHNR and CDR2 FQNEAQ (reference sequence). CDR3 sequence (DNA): TGTGCCAGCAGCCACCTAACAGGCCCGAGCGACTATGGCTACACCTTC. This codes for CASSHLTGPSDYGYTF. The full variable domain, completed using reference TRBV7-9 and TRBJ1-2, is DTGVSQNPRHKITKRGQNVTFRCDPISEHNRLYWYRQTLGQGPEFLTYFQNEAQLEKSRLLSDRFSAERPKGSFSTLEIQRTEQGDSAMYLCASSHLTGPSDYGYTFGSGTRLTVV.

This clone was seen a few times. CDR3: CASTRDSGNTIYF. CDR3 sequence (DNA): TGTGCCAGCACCCGGGACTCCGGAAACACCATATATTTT. The chain combines TRBV9 with TRBJ1-3, with D perhaps TRBD1 (5 bases). CDR3 length: 13 residues. V lost 6 bases to trimming and J lost 4 bases, with 11 bases between them. Germline V CDR1 and CDR2: SGDLS, YYNGEE.

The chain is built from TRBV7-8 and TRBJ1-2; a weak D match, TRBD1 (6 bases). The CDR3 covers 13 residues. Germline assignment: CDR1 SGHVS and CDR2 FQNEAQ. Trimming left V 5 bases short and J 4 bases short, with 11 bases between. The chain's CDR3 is CASSLMTGYGYTF. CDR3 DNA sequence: TGTGCCAGCAGCCTTATGACAGGCTATGGCTACACCTTC.

The CDR3 nucleotides are TGCAGCGCCGGACAGGGGAATCAGCCCCAGCATTTT. Translated, it gives CSAGQGNQPQHF. The rearrangement links TRBV29-1 to TRBJ1-5; 9 positions agree with TRBD1. V lost 7 bases and J lost 4; bases outside the gene matches: 2. CDR3 length equals 12 residues. Germline lookup yields CDR1 SQVTM and CDR2 ANQGSEA.

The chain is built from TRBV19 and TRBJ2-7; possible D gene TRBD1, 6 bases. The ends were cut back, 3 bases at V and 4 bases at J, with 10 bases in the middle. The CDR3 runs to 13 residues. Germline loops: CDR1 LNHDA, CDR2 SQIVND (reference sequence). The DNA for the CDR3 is TGTGCCAGTAGTATGGGGACATCTTACGAGCAGTACTTC. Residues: CASSMGTSYEQYF. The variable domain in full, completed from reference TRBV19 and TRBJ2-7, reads DGGITQSPKYLFRKEGQNVTLSCEQNLNHDAMYWYRQDPGQGLRLIYYSQIVNDFQKGDIAEGYSVSREKKESFPLTVTSAQKNPTAFYLCASSMGTSYEQYFGPGTRLTVT.

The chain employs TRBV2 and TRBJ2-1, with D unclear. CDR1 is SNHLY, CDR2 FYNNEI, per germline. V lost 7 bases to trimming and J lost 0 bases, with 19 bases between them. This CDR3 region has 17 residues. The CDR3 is CASTGPPPLTSYNEQFF. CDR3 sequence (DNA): TGTGCCAGCACCGGACCCCCACCCCTAACCTCCTACAATGAGCAGTTCTTC.

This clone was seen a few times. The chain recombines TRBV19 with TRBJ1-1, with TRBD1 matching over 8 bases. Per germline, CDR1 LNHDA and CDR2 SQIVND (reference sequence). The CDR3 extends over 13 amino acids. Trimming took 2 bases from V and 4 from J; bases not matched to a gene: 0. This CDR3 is CASSIQGATEAFF. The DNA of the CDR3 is TGTGCCAGTAGTATACAGGGGGCCACTGAAGCTTTCTTT.

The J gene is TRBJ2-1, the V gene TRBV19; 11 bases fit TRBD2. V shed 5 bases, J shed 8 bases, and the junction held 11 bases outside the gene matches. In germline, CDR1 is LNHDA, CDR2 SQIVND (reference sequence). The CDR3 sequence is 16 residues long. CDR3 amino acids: CASSYVVSGRGYEQFF. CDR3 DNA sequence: TGTGCCAGTAGTTACGTCGTTAGCGGGAGGGGATATGAGCAGTTCTTC.